This T cell receptor beta chain was sequenced for a study of blood T cell repertoires in COVID-19. Whole-study context: Material from acute and convalescent COVID-19 was sourced from the United States, Italy and Spain. Nucleic acid was either cDNA or gDNA, and it came from T cells, B-cell-depleted T cells, or PBMCs.

Assay used: immunoSEQ multiplex PCR; TCRdb lists only in-frame clones, some missing. Among roughly 68,000 clones listed, about 87% were seen once. The CDR3 runs 15 residues. V was pared by 7 bases and J by 6 bases, with 8 bases of the junction left unmatched. The germline V gene has CDR1 MNHEY and CDR2 SVGAGI. In its sample, this clone was seen once. The receptor was derived from a woman aged 80 or older with active COVID-19. The chain combines TRBV6-5 with TRBJ2-2, with 10 positions matching TRBD2. Sequenced sample: peripheral blood. The CDR3 reads CASKAGGLRPGELFF. The CDR3 DNA reads TGTGCCAGCAAAGCGGGAGGGCTTCGCCCCGGGGAGCTGTTTTTT.